The entry that follows covers one TCR beta chain sequence. No antigen is known for it. Generated by immunoSEQ multiplex PCR, the TCRdb table keeps only in-frame clones and is missing some. Here the sample spans about 130,000 clones, about 93% being singletons. The sample is drawn from a study of T cell responses to AZD1222 COVID-19 vaccine. Whole-study results and caveats: Spike-wide vaccine-associated CD4 TCRs dominated at 160-218 and 743-854.

This CDR3 comprises 11 residues. Trimming cost V 4 bases and J 13 bases, with 8 bases left between them. The clonotype originates from an adult who received the AZD1222 COVID-19 vaccine. The rearrangement joins TRBV12-3 or TRBV12-4 to TRBJ1-6, with D perhaps matching TRBD1 (5 bases). Material: peripheral blood, obtained 28 days after the second AZD1222 dose. CDR3 sequence (DNA): TGTGCCAGCAGTTATGGGGGTCCCCTCCACTTT. Its translation: CASSYGGPLHF.